This T cell receptor (beta chain) was recovered during a study of TIL therapy for anti-PD-1-resistant metastatic lung cancer. Across the study: Tumors carried a median about 1.5 non-synonymous mutations per megabase.

Sample time point: pre-treatment sample, taken before nivolumab and TIL therapy. Patients were adults with stage 4 NSCLC. The immunoSEQ assay was v3. Sequencing used immunoSEQ multiplex PCR; TCRdb keeps in-frame clones, though not all of them. This repertoire shows 35,000 or so clones, 73% found once; its top ten account for approximately 5.3%. Trimming stripped 6 bases from V and 1 base from J, with 9 bases between. Germline-derived CDR1 and CDR2 are SGHTS and YDEGEE. The CDR3 runs to 13 residues. The V gene is TRBV5-8, the J gene TRBJ2-3; D is possibly TRBD2 (5 bases). The sequence was collected from a person aged 25 to 80 with non-small cell lung cancer. The material was blood, obtained at baseline. CDR3 in amino acids: CASMRAGTDTQYF. CDR3 bases: TGTGCCAGCATGCGAGCGGGCACAGATACGCAGTATTTT.